The rows below give T cell receptor beta chains drawn from one sample of a study of blood T cell repertoires in COVID-19. Method: immunoSEQ multiplex PCR; TCRdb's copy keeps in-frame clones and lacks some. The table records around 88,000 clones, 81% of them present only once. The sample comprised peripheral blood. These receptor sequences come from an elderly woman with acute or convalescent COVID-19. Each CDR3 is given with its conserved first and last residue. D genes are given only for firm matches. Clone size is given for some rows only: seen once, a few or many times, or a class if the clone is expanded.

D: TRBD1; size: -; V: TRBV28; J: TRBJ1-2; CDR3: CASSLSGTESGGYTF; DNA: TGTGCCAGCAGTTTATCTGGGACAGAATCGGGAGGCTACACCTTC
D: -; size: few; V: TRBV19; J: TRBJ2-7; CDR3: CASSSHGLTYEQYF; DNA: TGTGCCAGTAGCTCACATGGTTTAACCTACGAGCAGTACTTC
D: TRBD1; size: few; V: TRBV15; J: TRBJ1-2; CDR3: CATSRRQGYGYTF; DNA: TGTGCCACCAGCAGACGACAGGGATATGGCTACACCTTC
D: TRBD1; size: -; V: TRBV3-1/TRBV3-2; J: TRBJ2-3; CDR3: CASSHGTERNTQYF; DNA: TGTGCCAGCAGCCATGGGACAGAACGAAATACGCAGTATTTT
D: -; size: -; V: TRBV27; J: TRBJ2-7; CDR3: CASSLFGTTPYEQYF; DNA: TGTGCCAGCAGTTTATTCGGGACAACTCCCTACGAGCAGTACTTC
D: -; size: -; V: TRBV6-6; J: TRBJ1-5; CDR3: CASSQGISNQPQHF; DNA: TGTGCCAGCAGTCAGGGGATCTCCAATCAGCCCCAGCATTTT
D: -; size: -; V: TRBV7-2; J: TRBJ1-2; CDR3: CASSLAARTTGGGYTF; DNA: TGTGCCAGCAGCTTAGCGGCAAGGACAACGGGTGGTGGCTACACCTTC
D: TRBD2; size: -; V: TRBV6-1; J: TRBJ2-1; CDR3: CASSERGLAGAPFF; DNA: TGTGCCAGCAGTGAAAGGGGGCTAGCGGGGGCCCCGTTCTTC
D: -; size: -; V: TRBV28; J: TRBJ1-2; CDR3: CASSEIYGYTF; DNA: TGTGCCAGCAGTGAGATCTATGGCTACACCTTC
D: TRBD1; size: once; V: TRBV3-1/TRBV3-2; J: TRBJ2-1; CDR3: CASSPGGQGSRFFF; DNA: TGTGCCAGCAGCCCCGGGGGACAGGGGTCGAGGTTCTTCTTC
D: -; size: few; V: TRBV28; J: TRBJ1-1; CDR3: CASSSGQGTEAFF; DNA: TGTGCCAGCAGTTCAGGGCAGGGCACTGAAGCTTTCTTT
D: -; size: -; V: TRBV28; J: TRBJ1-3; CDR3: CASTSPSGTGNTIYF; DNA: TGTGCCAGCACTTCCCCTTCAGGGACTGGAAACACCATATATTTT
D: -; size: -; V: TRBV5-6; J: TRBJ2-5; CDR3: CASSLVPGGPGETQYF; DNA: TGTGCCAGCAGCTTGGTGCCGGGGGGCCCCGGGGAGACCCAGTACTTC
D: -; size: -; V: TRBV28; J: TRBJ1-1; CDR3: CASTARGGTEAFF; DNA: TGTGCCAGCACCGCTCGGGGTGGTACTGAAGCTTTCTTT
D: TRBD2; size: once; V: TRBV27; J: TRBJ2-5; CDR3: CASSLIGTSREETQYF; DNA: TGTGCCAGCAGTTTAATAGGGACTAGCAGAGAAGAGACCCAGTACTTC
D: TRBD2; size: -; V: TRBV28; J: TRBJ2-3; CDR3: CASSSAGGTDTQYF; DNA: TGTGCCAGCAGTTCAGCGGGGGGCACAGATACGCAGTATTTT
D: -; size: -; V: TRBV27; J: TRBJ2-7; CDR3: CASSSPRSYEQYF; DNA: TGTGCCAGCAGTTCCCCGAGATCCTACGAGCAGTACTTC
D: -; size: once; V: TRBV7-7; J: TRBJ1-4; CDR3: CASSQDGKEKLFF; DNA: TGTGCCAGCAGCCAGGACGGGAAGGAAAAACTGTTTTTT
D: -; size: -; V: TRBV2; J: TRBJ1-2; CDR3: CASSASQVPYGYTF; DNA: TGTGCCAGCTCTGCTTCACAGGTACCATATGGCTACACCTTC
D: -; size: -; V: TRBV2; J: TRBJ2-1; CDR3: CASSVITDSYNEQFF; DNA: TGTGCCAGCAGTGTGATAACAGACTCCTACAATGAGCAGTTCTTC
D: TRBD1; size: -; V: TRBV6-6; J: TRBJ1-3; CDR3: CASSYTTQGAGNTIYF; DNA: TGTGCCAGCAGTTACACGACACAGGGGGCGGGAAACACCATATATTTT
D: -; size: -; V: TRBV19; J: TRBJ1-3; CDR3: CASSIAGRDSSSGNTIYF; DNA: TGTGCCAGTAGTATAGCAGGCCGGGACTCAAGCTCTGGAAACACCATATATTTT
D: TRBD1; size: -; V: TRBV28; J: TRBJ1-5; CDR3: CASTSGDRDKPQHF; DNA: TGTGCCAGCACCTCCGGGGACAGGGATAAACCCCAGCATTTT
D: TRBD1; size: -; V: TRBV15; J: TRBJ1-1; CDR3: CATSRSHRGQGGTEAFF; DNA: TGTGCCACCAGCAGATCCCACAGGGGGCAGGGAGGCACTGAAGCTTTCTTT
D: -; size: many; V: TRBV5-4; J: TRBJ1-1; CDR3: CASSFYRELITEAFF; DNA: TGTGCCAGCAGCTTTTACAGGGAGTTGATAACTGAAGCTTTCTTT
D: -; size: once; V: TRBV11-2; J: TRBJ2-5; CDR3: CASSLGLQETQYF; DNA: TGTGCCAGCAGCCTTGGGCTTCAAGAGACCCAGTACTTC
D: -; size: once; V: TRBV5-1; J: TRBJ2-7; CDR3: CASSLSLSSYEQYF; DNA: TGCGCCAGCAGCTTGTCCCTTAGCTCCTACGAGCAGTACTTC
D: -; size: -; V: TRBV6-5; J: TRBJ1-1; CDR3: CASSSPGGNTEAFF; DNA: TGTGCCAGCAGCTCCCCCGGGGGGAACACTGAAGCTTTCTTT